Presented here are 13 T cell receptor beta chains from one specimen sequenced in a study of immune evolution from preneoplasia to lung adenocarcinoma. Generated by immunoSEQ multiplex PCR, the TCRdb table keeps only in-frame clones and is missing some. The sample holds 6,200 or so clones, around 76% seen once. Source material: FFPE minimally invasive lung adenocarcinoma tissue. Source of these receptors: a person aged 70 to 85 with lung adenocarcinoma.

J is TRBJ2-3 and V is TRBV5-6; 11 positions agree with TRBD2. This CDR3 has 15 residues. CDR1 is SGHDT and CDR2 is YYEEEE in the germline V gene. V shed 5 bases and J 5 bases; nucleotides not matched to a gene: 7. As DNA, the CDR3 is TGTGCCAGCAGACCGGAGCTAGCGGGGGGAGATACGCAGTATTTT. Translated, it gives CASRPELAGGDTQYF.

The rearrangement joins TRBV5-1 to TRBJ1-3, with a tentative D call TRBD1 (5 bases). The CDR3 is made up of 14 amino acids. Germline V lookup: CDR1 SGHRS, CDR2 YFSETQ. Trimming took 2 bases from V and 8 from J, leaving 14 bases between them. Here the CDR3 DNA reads TGCGCCAGCAGCTTAGGACACTTGGAGGACACCATATATTTT. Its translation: CASSLGHLEDTIYF.

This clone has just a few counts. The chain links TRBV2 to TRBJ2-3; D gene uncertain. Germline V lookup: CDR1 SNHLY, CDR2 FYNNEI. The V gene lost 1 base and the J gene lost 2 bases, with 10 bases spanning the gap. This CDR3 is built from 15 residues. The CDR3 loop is CASSEVGLNTDTQYF. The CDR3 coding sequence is TGTGCCAGCAGTGAAGTGGGCCTAAACACAGATACGCAGTATTTT.

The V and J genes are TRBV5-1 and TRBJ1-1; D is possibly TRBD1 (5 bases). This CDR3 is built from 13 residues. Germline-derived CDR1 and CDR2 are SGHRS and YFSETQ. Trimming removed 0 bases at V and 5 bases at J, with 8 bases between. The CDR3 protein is CASSLEGRTEAFF. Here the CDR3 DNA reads TGCGCCAGCAGCTTGGAGGGGAGGACTGAAGCTTTCTTT.

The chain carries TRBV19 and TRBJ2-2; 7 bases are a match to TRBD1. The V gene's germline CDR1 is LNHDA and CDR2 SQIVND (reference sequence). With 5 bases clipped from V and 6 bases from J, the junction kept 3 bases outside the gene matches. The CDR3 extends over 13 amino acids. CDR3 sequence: CASSFGQAGELFF. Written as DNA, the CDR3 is TGTGCCAGTAGTTTCGGACAGGCCGGGGAGCTGTTTTTT.

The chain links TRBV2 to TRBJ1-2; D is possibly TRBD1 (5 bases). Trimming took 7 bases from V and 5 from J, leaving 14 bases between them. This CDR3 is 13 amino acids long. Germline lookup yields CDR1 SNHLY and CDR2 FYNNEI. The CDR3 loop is CASTDRARYGYTF. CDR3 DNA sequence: TGTGCCAGCACTGACAGAGCTCGTTATGGCTACACCTTC.

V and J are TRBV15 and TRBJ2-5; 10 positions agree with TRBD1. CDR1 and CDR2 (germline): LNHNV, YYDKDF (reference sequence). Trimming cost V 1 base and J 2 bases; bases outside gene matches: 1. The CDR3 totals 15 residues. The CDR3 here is CATSRGDRGQETQYF. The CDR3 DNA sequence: TGTGCCACCAGCAGAGGGGACAGGGGACAAGAGACCCAGTACTTC.

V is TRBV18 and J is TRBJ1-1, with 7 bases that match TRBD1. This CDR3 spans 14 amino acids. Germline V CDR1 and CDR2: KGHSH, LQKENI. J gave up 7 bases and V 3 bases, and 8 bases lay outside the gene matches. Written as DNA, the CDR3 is TGTGCCAGCTCACCGCAGGGGGGCGGGATTGAAGCTTTCTTT. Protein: CASSPQGGGIEAFF.

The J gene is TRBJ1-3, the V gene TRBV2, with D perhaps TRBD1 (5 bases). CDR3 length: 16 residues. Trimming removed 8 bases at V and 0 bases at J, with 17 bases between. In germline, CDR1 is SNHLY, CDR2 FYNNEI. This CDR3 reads CASSWGGSTSGNTIYF. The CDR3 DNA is TGTGCCAGCTCCTGGGGGGGATCAACCTCTGGAAACACCATATATTTT.

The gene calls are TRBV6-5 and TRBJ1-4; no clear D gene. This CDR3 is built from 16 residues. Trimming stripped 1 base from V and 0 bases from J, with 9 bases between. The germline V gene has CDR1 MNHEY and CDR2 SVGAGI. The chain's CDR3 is CASSYYPASTNEKLFF. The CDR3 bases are TGTGCCAGCAGTTACTATCCAGCCTCAACTAATGAAAAACTGTTTTTT.

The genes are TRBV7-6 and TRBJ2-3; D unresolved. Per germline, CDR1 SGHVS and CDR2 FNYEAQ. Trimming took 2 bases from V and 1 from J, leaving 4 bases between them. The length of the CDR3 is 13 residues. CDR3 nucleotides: TGTGCCAGCAGCTTATGGGGCACAGATACGCAGTATTTT. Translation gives CASSLWGTDTQYF.

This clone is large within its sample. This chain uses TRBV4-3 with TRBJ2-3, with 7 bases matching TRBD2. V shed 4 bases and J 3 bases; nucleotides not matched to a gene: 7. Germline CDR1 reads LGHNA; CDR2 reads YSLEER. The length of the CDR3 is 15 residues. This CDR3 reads CASSRGGGITDTQYF. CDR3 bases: TGCGCCAGCAGCCGGGGGGGAGGGATAACAGATACGCAGTATTTT.

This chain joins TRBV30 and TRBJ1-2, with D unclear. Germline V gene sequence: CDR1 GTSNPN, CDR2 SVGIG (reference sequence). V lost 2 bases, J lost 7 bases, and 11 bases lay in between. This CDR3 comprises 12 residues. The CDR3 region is CAWSNPLGGYTF. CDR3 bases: TGTGCCTGGAGTAACCCGCTTGGTGGCTACACCTTC.